A single T cell receptor (beta chain) is shown here with its context. This sample is drawn from a study of blood T cell repertoires in COVID-19. Clones were sequenced by immunoSEQ multiplex PCR, and TCRdb holds only the in-frame ones, with some missing. The data contain 120,000 or so clones, about four fifths of them singletons. The V end was cut by 10 bases, the J end by 11 bases, with 21 bases between. This CDR3 has 12 amino acids. From germline, CDR1 is SGHVS and CDR2 FNYEAQ. The V and J genes are TRBV7-6 and TRBJ2-7, with a weak D call TRBD1 (6 bases). Sequencing was done on a sample of peripheral blood. The TCR comes from a woman between 55 and 75 years old with acute or convalescent COVID-19. CDR3 amino acids: CATSNRAGVEYF. The CDR3 region has the DNA TGTGCCACCTCTAATCGGGCAGGGGTGGAGTACTTC.